These 29 T cell receptor beta chains originate from one sample sequenced in a study of PD-1 blockade in classical Hodgkin lymphoma. The time point denotes: cycle 4 day 1 (C4D1), after about 6 weeks of nivolumab. After autologous stem cell transplantation all patients relapsed, and prior brentuximab vedotin exposure differed between cohorts. Profiled with immunoSEQ multiplex PCR; TCRdb holds only in-frame clones, not every one. The table records 15,000 to 20,000 clones, around 80% of them present only once. The material sequenced was peripheral blood mononuclear cells (PBMCs), taken before the fourth cycle of nivolumab. Receptors were obtained from a human donor with classical Hodgkin lymphoma.

The V gene is TRBV5-1, the J gene TRBJ1-1; D call uncertain. V dropped 0 bases and J dropped 1 base, with 7 bases sitting between them. The CDR3 runs 14 residues. Looked up from germline, CDR1 is SGHRS and CDR2 is YFSETQ. CDR3 residues: CASSLVSQNTEAFF. CDR3 DNA sequence: TGCGCCAGCAGCTTGGTTTCCCAGAACACTGAAGCTTTCTTT. The whole variable domain, remainder taken from reference TRBV5-1 and TRBJ1-1, is KAGVTQTPRYLIKTRGQQVTLSCSPISGHRSVSWYQQTPGQGLQFLFEYFSETQRNKGNFPGRFSGRQFSNSRSEMNVSTLELGDSALYLCASSLVSQNTEAFFGQGTRLTVV.

The chain is built from TRBV7-2 and TRBJ2-1; 7 bases fit TRBD2. Germline CDR1 and CDR2: SGHTA and FQGNSA. V lost 2 bases to trimming and J lost 3 bases; unmatched junction nucleotides: 13. The CDR3 runs to 18 residues. CDR3 amino acids: CASSLRHVRGVGYNEQFF. CDR3 nucleotides: TGTGCCAGCAGCTTAAGACATGTTCGGGGGGTGGGCTACAATGAGCAGTTCTTC.

The V gene is TRBV6-1, the J gene TRBJ1-1; tentatively, D is TRBD1 (5 bases). Germline V gene sequence: CDR1 MNHNS, CDR2 SASEGT. V was clipped by 4 bases and J by 1 base, with 7 bases between them. The CDR3 is 13 residues long. CDR3 residues: CASSGQKNTEAFF. In nucleotides, the CDR3 is TGTGCCAGCAGTGGACAGAAGAACACTGAAGCTTTCTTT.

This clone was recorded only once. The chain combines TRBV2 with TRBJ2-1, with 15 bases that match TRBD2. Germline values: CDR1 SNHLY, CDR2 FYNNEI. V shed 8 bases, J shed 4 bases, and the junction held 21 bases outside the gene matches. This CDR3 contains 21 residues. CDR3 sequence reads: CASGLPGSGLAGGEEYNEQFF. CDR3 nucleotide sequence: TGTGCCAGCGGTTTGCCAGGGTCGGGACTAGCGGGAGGAGAAGAGTACAATGAGCAGTTCTTC.

The rearrangement links TRBV28 to TRBJ1-1, with D perhaps TRBD1 (6 bases). CDR1 is MDHEN, CDR2 SYDVKM, per germline. V was cut by 4 bases and J by 4 bases, with 13 bases left in between. The CDR3 extends over 14 amino acids. The CDR3 bases are TGTGCCAGCAGTTCAGGGGTGTGGGGCACTGAAGCTTTCTTT. Its protein product is CASSSGVWGTEAFF.

The chain joins TRBV5-5 to TRBJ1-4; the D is unclear. V shed 2 bases and J shed 3 bases, with 14 bases lying between them. The V gene's germline CDR1 is SGHKS and CDR2 YYEKEE (reference sequence). The CDR3 sequence is 16 residues long. The CDR3 loop reads CASSLSGVWANEKLFF. The CDR3, as DNA: TGTGCCAGCAGCTTATCTGGGGTATGGGCTAATGAAAAACTGTTTTTT.

The chain recombines TRBV19 with TRBJ1-5, with D perhaps TRBD1 (6 bases). Trimming pared 4 bases from V and 2 bases from J, leaving 15 bases between. The germline V gene has CDR1 LNHDA and CDR2 SQIVND (reference sequence). The CDR3 contains 16 residues. CDR3 loop: CASSRSQGIRNQPQHF. CDR3 coding DNA: TGTGCCAGTAGTAGGTCACAGGGTATTCGCAATCAGCCCCAGCATTTT.

The V and J genes are TRBV5-1 and TRBJ1-5, with 9 bases matching TRBD1. The CDR3 runs 14 residues. The germline V gene encodes CDR1 SGHRS and CDR2 YFSETQ. V trimming: 4 bases; J trimming: 4 bases; junction bases outside the gene matches: 3. The CDR3 spells CASSEGQGNQPQHF. CDR3 DNA sequence: TGCGCCAGCAGCGAGGGACAGGGAAATCAGCCCCAGCATTTT.

J is TRBJ2-5 and V is TRBV7-6, with D unclear. The V gene lost 1 base and the J gene lost 1 base, with 7 bases spanning the gap. CDR1 SGHVS and CDR2 FNYEAQ come from the germline V gene. The CDR3 is made up of 14 amino acids. CDR3 amino acids: CASSLGASQETQYF. In DNA form, the CDR3 reads TGTGCCAGCAGCTTAGGAGCCTCCCAAGAGACCCAGTACTTC.

This clone was observed a handful of times. The rearrangement links TRBV7-2 to TRBJ2-3, with 11 bases that match TRBD2. After removal of 4 bases from V and 0 bases from J, the junction contained 9 bases not matched to a gene. CDR3 size: 18 residues. CDR1 is SGHTA, CDR2 FQGNSA, per germline. This CDR3 is CASSSGVLAGGSTDTQYF. CDR3 bases: TGTGCCAGCAGCTCAGGGGTGCTAGCGGGGGGTAGCACAGATACGCAGTATTTT. The whole variable domain, remainder taken from reference TRBV7-2 and TRBJ2-3, is GAGVSQSPSNKVTEKGKDVELRCDPISGHTALYWYRQSLGQGLEFLIYFQGNSAPDKSGLPSDRFSAERTGGSVSTLTIQRTQQEDSAVYLCASSSGVLAGGSTDTQYFGPGTRLTVL.

V is TRBV7-2 and J is TRBJ1-4; D gene ambiguous. Germline lookup yields CDR1 SGHTA and CDR2 FQGNSA. The CDR3 covers 16 residues. V was trimmed by 5 bases and J by 7 bases, leaving 20 bases between them. CDR3 sequence: CASSPRFEGVSEKLFF. For the CDR3, the DNA is TGTGCCAGCAGCCCACGGTTTGAGGGTGTAAGTGAAAAACTGTTTTTT.

This chain links TRBV5-1 with TRBJ2-7; 11 nucleotides match TRBD2. V dropped 5 bases and J dropped 2; count of bases not matched to a gene: 6. The CDR3 runs to 15 residues. Germline assignment: CDR1 SGHRS and CDR2 YFSETQ. The CDR3 sequence is CASRRTTSGAYEQYF. The DNA for the CDR3 is TGCGCCAGCAGGCGCACGACTAGCGGGGCCTACGAGCAGTACTTC. Complete variable domain (other parts from reference TRBV5-1 and TRBJ2-7): KAGVTQTPRYLIKTRGQQVTLSCSPISGHRSVSWYQQTPGQGLQFLFEYFSETQRNKGNFPGRFSGRQFSNSRSEMNVSTLELGDSALYLCASRRTTSGAYEQYFGPGTRLTVT.

The J gene is TRBJ2-7, the V gene TRBV2; D is perhaps TRBD2 (5 bases). With 4 bases removed from V and 3 bases from J, the gap between germline ends came to 10 bases. The V gene's germline CDR1 is SNHLY and CDR2 FYNNEI. This CDR3 has 13 residues. CDR3 sequence (DNA): TGTGCCAGCAGTGGTGGCGGGTACTACGAGCAGTACGTC. Its translation is CASSGGGYYEQYV.

This chain joins TRBV5-4 and TRBJ2-5; maybe TRBD1 (5 bases). Germline V gene lookup returns CDR1 SGHNT and CDR2 YYREEE (reference sequence). The CDR3 has 15 amino acids. V was pared by 2 bases and J by 5 bases, with 16 bases between. Here the CDR3 reads CASSFYTGRSETQYF. As DNA, the CDR3 is TGTGCCAGCAGCTTCTACACAGGTCGTAGTGAGACCCAGTACTTC.

The CDR3 loop reads CASSGSGTQYF. The CDR3 DNA follows: TGTGCCAGCAGCGGGTCGGGTACGCAGTATTTT. V gene TRBV9 combines with J gene TRBJ2-3, with D unresolved. V shed 3 bases and J shed 8 bases, with 7 bases lying between them. This CDR3 is built from 11 residues. Germline lookup yields CDR1 SGDLS and CDR2 YYNGEE. The full variable domain, completed using reference TRBV9 and TRBJ2-3, is DSGVTQTPKHLITATGQRVTLRCSPRSGDLSVYWYQQSLDQGLQFLIQYYNGEERAKGNILERFSAQQFPDLHSELNLSSLELGDSALYFCASSGSGTQYFGPGTRLTVL.

The CDR3 sequence is CASSQERGNGANVLTF. In DNA, the CDR3 is TGCGCCAGCAGCCAAGAACGGGGGAACGGGGCCAACGTCCTGACTTTC. V gene TRBV4-1 combines with J gene TRBJ2-6; D is possibly TRBD2 (6 bases). This CDR3 has 16 residues. Germline CDR1 is MGHRA and CDR2 is YSYEKL. Trimming shortened V by 0 bases and J by 4 bases, and 10 bases separated the two germline ends.

The chain employs TRBV19 and TRBJ1-3, with D tentatively TRBD1 (5 bases). V was cut by 6 bases and J by 8 bases, with 14 bases left in between. CDR3 size: 13 residues. Germline CDR1 is LNHDA and CDR2 is SQIVND (reference sequence). For the CDR3, the DNA is TGTGCCAGTAGCACAGGACTCGGGGACACCATATATTTT. This encodes CASSTGLGDTIYF. Variable domain in full (rest from reference TRBV19 and TRBJ1-3): DGGITQSPKYLFRKEGQNVTLSCEQNLNHDAMYWYRQDPGQGLRLIYYSQIVNDFQKGDIAEGYSVSREKKESFPLTVTSAQKNPTAFYLCASSTGLGDTIYFGEGSWLTVV.

The count of this clone is one. The chain uses TRBV7-2 and TRBJ2-6, with D perhaps matching TRBD2 (6 bases). Trimming stripped 5 bases from V and 1 base from J, with 9 bases between. The CDR3 consists of 15 residues. Germline CDR1 SGHTA, CDR2 FQGNSA. The CDR3 spells CASSQGLSGANVLTF. In DNA form, the CDR3 reads TGTGCCAGCAGCCAGGGACTTTCTGGGGCCAACGTCCTGACTTTC.

The rearrangement links TRBV9 to TRBJ2-4; 9 bases agree with TRBD1. CDR3 size: 21 residues. The germline V gene encodes CDR1 SGDLS and CDR2 YYNGEE. Trimming took 0 bases from V and 2 from J; bases not matched to a gene: 18. The CDR3 protein is CASSVVEIWCRDRDPKNIQYF. CDR3 bases: TGTGCCAGCAGCGTAGTAGAGATATGGTGTCGGGACAGGGATCCCAAAAACATTCAGTACTTC.

This chain joins TRBV6-5 and TRBJ1-6, with D uncertain. Germline lookup yields CDR1 MNHEY and CDR2 SVGAGI. Trimming cost V 6 bases and J 0 bases, with 9 bases left between them. This CDR3 is 15 amino acids long. CDR3 nucleotide sequence: TGTGCCAGCAGGGAGCCTAGCTCCTATAATTCACCCCTCCACTTT. Its translation is CASREPSSYNSPLHF.

The V gene is TRBV7-9, the J gene TRBJ2-3; D might be TRBD2 (7 bases). Germline lookup yields CDR1 SEHNR and CDR2 FQNEAQ (reference sequence). V shed 4 bases and J shed 1 base, with 21 bases lying between them. CDR3 length: 18 amino acids. The CDR3 region is CASSYEGWGGPRTDTQYF. In DNA form, the CDR3 reads TGTGCCAGCAGCTACGAGGGATGGGGGGGCCCACGCACAGATACGCAGTATTTT.

The rearrangement joins TRBV28 to TRBJ1-1; D gene uncertain. The CDR3 is 14 residues long. Trimming left V 6 bases short and J 1 base short, with 12 bases between. Germline CDR1 and CDR2: MDHEN and SYDVKM. CDR3 sequence reads: CASRRGDSNTEAFF. The CDR3 DNA sequence: TGTGCCAGCAGGAGAGGAGATTCGAACACTGAAGCTTTCTTT.

This rearrangement joins TRBV5-6 to TRBJ2-3; 10 nucleotides match TRBD2. Germline CDR1 SGHDT, CDR2 YYEEEE. The junction had 7 bases not matched to a gene; V was cut back by 4 bases and J by 2 bases. This CDR3 region has 16 residues. CDR3 DNA: TGTGCCAGCAGCCCCGGGACTAGCGCGATCACAGATACGCAGTATTTT. Its protein product is CASSPGTSAITDTQYF.

V is TRBV4-1 and J is TRBJ1-5; 7 positions agree with TRBD1. V was clipped by 1 base and J by 5 bases; unmatched bases: 2. The germline V gene encodes CDR1 MGHRA and CDR2 YSYEKL. This CDR3 is 14 amino acids long. The CDR3: CASSQGDRDQPQHF. The CDR3 coding sequence is TGCGCCAGCAGCCAAGGGGACAGAGATCAGCCCCAGCATTTT.

The chain is built from TRBV27 and TRBJ2-5; D tentatively fits TRBD1 or TRBD2 (5 bases each). Per the germline V gene, CDR1 is MNHEY and CDR2 is SMNVEV (reference sequence). This CDR3 spans 16 amino acids. V lost 5 bases and J lost 0, with 16 bases in between. CDR3 in DNA: TGTGCCAGCAGTCCGTGGGGGATTGGTTACCAAGAGACCCAGTACTTC. Amino acids: CASSPWGIGYQETQYF.

This clone appeared once. This rearrangement joins TRBV4-3 to TRBJ1-2, with D uncertain. CDR1 is LGHNA and CDR2 is YSLEER in the germline V gene. V was clipped by 0 bases and J by 1 base, with 27 bases between them. This CDR3 region has 21 residues. The CDR3 protein is CASSQDIDLASSLGINYGYTF. The CDR3, as DNA: TGCGCCAGCAGCCAAGATATAGACTTGGCGAGCTCACTTGGGATTAACTATGGCTACACCTTC.

The V call is TRBV2, the J call TRBJ2-1; possibly TRBD2 for D (5 bases). The V end lost 4 bases, the J end lost 1 base, and 17 bases lay between the germline ends. The CDR3 consists of 17 residues. Germline CDR1 and CDR2: SNHLY and FYNNEI. This chain's CDR3 is CASSGGWVGISYNEQFF. CDR3 in DNA: TGTGCCAGCAGTGGCGGATGGGTCGGGATATCCTACAATGAGCAGTTCTTC.

The sample holds a few counts of this clone. The rearrangement joins TRBV19 to TRBJ1-5; no firm D call. Trimming removed 3 bases from V and 1 base from J, with 4 bases in between. This CDR3 has 13 residues. Germline assignment: CDR1 LNHDA and CDR2 SQIVND (reference sequence). The CDR3 is CASSIWSNQPQHF. CDR3 sequence (DNA): TGTGCCAGTAGTATTTGGAGCAATCAGCCCCAGCATTTT.

J is TRBJ1-6 and V is TRBV28; D possibly corresponds to TRBD1 (5 bases). Trimming left V 4 bases short and J 5 bases short, with 12 bases between. The CDR3 has 15 residues. Germline V gene data show CDR1 as MDHEN and CDR2 as SYDVKM. CDR3 in DNA: TGTGCCAGCAGTTCCGGGACCGGTGATAATTCACCCCTCCACTTT. Encoded protein: CASSSGTGDNSPLHF.